This TCR beta chain was sequenced during a study of blood T cell repertoires in COVID-19. Study-wide context: Acute-phase and convalescent COVID-19 samples originated in the United States, Italy and Spain. T cells, B-cell-depleted T cells, or PBMCs supplied cDNA or gDNA.

V lost 6 bases, J lost 7 bases, and 19 bases lay in between. Germline loops: CDR1 GTSNPN, CDR2 SVGIG (reference sequence). CDR3 length equals 13 residues. Across about two dozen US areas, participants ranged in age from roughly 18 to 95 years. Each participant's cohort was designated according to participant-reported clinical history. Sequenced by immunoSEQ multiplex PCR; TCRdb stores in-frame clones only, minus some. Of fewer than 300,000 clones in the sample, about nine tenths were seen once. The sample was PBMCs or T cells enriched from blood (not recorded which). The receptor was isolated from a woman aged 25-40 years who had recovered from COVID-19. The rearrangement uses TRBV30 and TRBJ2-7; tentatively, D is TRBD2 (5 bases). The CDR3 here is CACLSTGLREQYF. DNA of the CDR3: TGTGCCTGCCTATCGACGGGGTTGAGGGAGCAGTACTTC.